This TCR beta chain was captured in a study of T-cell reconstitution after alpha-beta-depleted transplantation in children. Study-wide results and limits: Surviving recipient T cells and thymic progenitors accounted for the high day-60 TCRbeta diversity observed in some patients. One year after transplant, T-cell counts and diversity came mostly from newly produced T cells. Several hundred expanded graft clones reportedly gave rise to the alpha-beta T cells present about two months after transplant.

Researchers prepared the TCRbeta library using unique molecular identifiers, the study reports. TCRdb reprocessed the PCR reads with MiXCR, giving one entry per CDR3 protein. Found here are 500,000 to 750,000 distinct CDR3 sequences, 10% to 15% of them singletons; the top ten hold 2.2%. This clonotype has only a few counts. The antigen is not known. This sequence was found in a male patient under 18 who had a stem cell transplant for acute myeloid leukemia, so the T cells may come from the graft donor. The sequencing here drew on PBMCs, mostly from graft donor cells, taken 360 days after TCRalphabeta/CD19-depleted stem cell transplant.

CDR3 amino acids: CASSLVRGVGADTQYF. The DNA for the CDR3 is TGTGCCAGCAGCTTAGTCCGCGGAGTGGGGGCAGATACGCAGTATTTT. This chain links TRBV11-2 with TRBJ2-3; D may match TRBD1 or TRBD2 (5 bases each). Looked up from germline, CDR1 is SGHAT and CDR2 is FQNNGV. V was cut by 1 base and J by 4 bases, with 15 bases left in between. This CDR3 is built from 16 residues. Together with reference TRBV11-2 and TRBJ2-3, the CDR3 gives the full variable domain: EAGVAQSPRYKIIEKRQSVAFWCNPISGHATLYWYQQILGQGPKLLIQFQNNGVVDDSQLPKDRFSAERLKGVDSTLKIQPAKLEDSAVYLCASSLVRGVGADTQYFGPGTRLTVL.